These 7 T cell receptor beta chains were sequenced from one sample in a study of blood T cell repertoires in COVID-19. Sequencing was performed with immunoSEQ multiplex PCR; in TCRdb, only in-frame clones are kept and a portion is missing. This sample has about 220,000 clones, with approximately 83% found just once. The sequencing sample was made of PBMCs or T cells enriched from blood (not recorded which). These receptors were obtained from a woman in her fifties or sixties who had recovered from COVID-19.

V is TRBV28 and J is TRBJ1-4; 7 nucleotides align to TRBD1. This CDR3 has 14 residues. Trimming cost V 6 bases and J 8 bases; bases outside gene matches: 9. Germline CDR1 MDHEN, CDR2 SYDVKM. The CDR3 sequence is CASRPGTVGEKLFF. For the CDR3, the DNA is TGTGCCAGCAGACCAGGGACAGTCGGCGAAAAACTGTTTTTT. Looking up the rest from reference TRBV28 and TRBJ1-4 gives the full variable domain: DVKVTQSSRYLVKRTGEKVFLECVQDMDHENMFWYRQDPGLGLRLIYFSYDVKMKEKGDIPEGYSVSREKKERFSLILESASTNQTSMYLCASRPGTVGEKLFFGSGTQLSVL.

The chain combines TRBV5-1 with TRBJ2-2; no definite D call. Germline CDR1 SGHRS, CDR2 YFSETQ. The CDR3 contains 15 residues. With 0 bases removed from V and 2 bases from J, the gap between germline ends came to 8 bases. The DNA of the CDR3 is TGCGCCAGCAGCTTGGTCCAGATAAACACCGGGGAGCTGTTTTTT. It specifies CASSLVQINTGELFF.

This clone was seen just once. The chain combines TRBV15 with TRBJ2-2, with 13 bases matching TRBD2. The germline CDR1 and CDR2 sequences are LNHNV and YYDKDF (reference sequence). With 0 bases clipped from V and 7 bases from J, the junction kept 14 bases outside the gene matches. The CDR3 is 20 amino acids. CDR3 in DNA: TGTGCCACCAGCAGAGATAGGGGACTAGCGGGAAGAAGCCAGGGCGGGGAGCTGTTTTTT. This codes for CATSRDRGLAGRSQGGELFF.

This chain uses TRBV10-3 with TRBJ1-4, with a possible D match to TRBD1 (6 bases). The CDR3 is 14 amino acids. Per germline, CDR1 ENHRY and CDR2 SYGVKD. The V and J ends lost 3 bases and 6 bases respectively, with 11 bases between them. This CDR3 is CAISEVGGDEKLFF. As DNA, the CDR3 is TGTGCCATCAGTGAAGTAGGGGGTGATGAAAAACTGTTTTTT.

V and J are TRBV10-1 and TRBJ1-2; 8 bases map to TRBD1. The length of the CDR3 is 17 residues. Germline CDR1 WNHNN, CDR2 SYGVQD (reference sequence). J gave up 2 bases and V 3 bases, and 11 bases lay outside the gene matches. CDR3 nucleotide sequence: TGCGCCAGCAGTGACTTAGTGGGGGACAGGCTCAACTATGGCTACACCTTC. Translated, it gives CASSDLVGDRLNYGYTF.

The chain links TRBV18 to TRBJ2-7, with 10 bases lining up with TRBD2. The ends lost 3 bases at V and 2 bases at J; junction bases unmatched: 10. The CDR3 totals 17 residues. Germline V gives CDR1 KGHSH, CDR2 LQKENI. CDR3 in amino acids: CASSPSLAGAPPYEQYF. DNA for the CDR3: TGTGCCAGCTCACCGAGTCTAGCGGGAGCCCCCCCCTACGAGCAGTACTTC. The full variable domain, with the rest looked up from reference TRBV18 and TRBJ2-7, is NAGVMQNPRHLVRRRGQEARLRCSPMKGHSHVYWYRQLPEEGLKFMVYLQKENIIDESGMPKERFSAEFPKEGPSILRIQQVVRGDSAAYFCASSPSLAGAPPYEQYFGPGTRLTVT.

The chain uses TRBV9 and TRBJ1-4; maybe TRBD1 (6 bases). The CDR3 sequence is 16 residues long. V was cut by 3 bases and J by 8 bases, with 20 bases left in between. The germline V gene has CDR1 SGDLS and CDR2 YYNGEE. The CDR3 sequence: CASSAFQGRGGEKLFF. DNA of the CDR3: TGTGCCAGCAGCGCATTCCAGGGGAGGGGAGGAGAAAAACTGTTTTTT.